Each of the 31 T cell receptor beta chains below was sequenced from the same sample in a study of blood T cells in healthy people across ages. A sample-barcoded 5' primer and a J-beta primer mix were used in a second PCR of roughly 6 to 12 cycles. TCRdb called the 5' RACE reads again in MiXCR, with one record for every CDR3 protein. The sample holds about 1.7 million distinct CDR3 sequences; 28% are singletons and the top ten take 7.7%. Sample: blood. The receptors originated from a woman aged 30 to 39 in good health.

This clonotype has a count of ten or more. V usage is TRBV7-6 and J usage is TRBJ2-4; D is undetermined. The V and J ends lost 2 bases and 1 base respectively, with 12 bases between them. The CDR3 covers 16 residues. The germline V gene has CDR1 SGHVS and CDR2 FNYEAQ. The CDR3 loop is CASSLQSGAAKNIQYF. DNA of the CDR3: TGTGCCAGCAGCTTACAGTCGGGTGCGGCCAAAAACATTCAGTACTTC.

CDR3 amino acids: CAIRGLVGDNEQFF. In DNA, the CDR3 is TGTGCCATCAGGGGACTAGTGGGAGACAATGAGCAGTTCTTC. The V gene is TRBV10-3, the J gene TRBJ2-1; 8 bases align to TRBD2. The germline gives CDR1 ENHRY, CDR2 SYGVKD. There are 14 residues in the CDR3. After removal of 6 bases from V and 5 bases from J, the junction contained 6 bases not matched to a gene.

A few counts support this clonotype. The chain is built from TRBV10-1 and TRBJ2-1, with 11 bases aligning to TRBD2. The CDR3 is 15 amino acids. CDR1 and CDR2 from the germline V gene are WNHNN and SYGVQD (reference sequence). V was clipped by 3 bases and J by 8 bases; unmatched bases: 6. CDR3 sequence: CASSEGLAGGHEQFF. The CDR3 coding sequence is TGCGCCAGCAGTGAAGGTCTAGCGGGAGGACATGAGCAGTTCTTC.

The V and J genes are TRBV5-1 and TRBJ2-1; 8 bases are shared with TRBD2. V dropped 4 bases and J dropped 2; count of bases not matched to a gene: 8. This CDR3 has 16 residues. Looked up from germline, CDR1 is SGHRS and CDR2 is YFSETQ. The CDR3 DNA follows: TGCGCCAGCAGCCTCCCAGGACTAGCCGCCTACAATGAGCAGTTCTTC. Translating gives CASSLPGLAAYNEQFF.

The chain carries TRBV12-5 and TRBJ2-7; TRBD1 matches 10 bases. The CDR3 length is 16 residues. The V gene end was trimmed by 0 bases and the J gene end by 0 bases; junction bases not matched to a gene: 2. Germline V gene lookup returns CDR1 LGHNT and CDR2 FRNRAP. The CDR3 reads CASGLVRTGGSYEQYF. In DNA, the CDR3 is TGTGCTAGTGGTTTGGTGAGGACAGGGGGCTCCTACGAGCAGTACTTC. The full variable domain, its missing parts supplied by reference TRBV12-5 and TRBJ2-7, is DARVTQTPRHKVTEMGQEVTMRCQPILGHNTVFWYRQTMMQGLELLAYFRNRAPLDDSGMPKDRFSAEMPDATLATLKIQPSEPRDSAVYFCASGLVRTGGSYEQYFGPGTRLTVT.

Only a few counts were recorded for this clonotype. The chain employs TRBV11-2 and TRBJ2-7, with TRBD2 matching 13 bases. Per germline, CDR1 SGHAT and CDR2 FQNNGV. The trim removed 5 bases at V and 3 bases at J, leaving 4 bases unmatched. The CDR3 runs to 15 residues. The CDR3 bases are TGTGCCAGCAGCGAGGGGACTAGCGGGGTCTACGAGCAGTACTTC. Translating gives CASSEGTSGVYEQYF.

The CDR3: CSVDPLDRVYGYTF. CDR3 nucleotides: TGCAGCGTTGATCCCCTGGACCGGGTCTATGGCTACACCTTC. This chain links TRBV29-1 with TRBJ1-2; D not resolved. Trimming removed 3 bases at V and 4 bases at J, with 15 bases between. The CDR3 is 14 amino acids. In germline, CDR1 is SQVTM, CDR2 ANQGSEA. Variable domain in full (rest from reference TRBV29-1 and TRBJ1-2): SAVISQKPSRDICQRGTSLTIQCQVDSQVTMMFWYRQQPGQSLTLIATANQGSEATYESGFVIDKFPISRPNLTFSTLTVSNMSPEDSSIYLCSVDPLDRVYGYTFGSGTRLTVV.

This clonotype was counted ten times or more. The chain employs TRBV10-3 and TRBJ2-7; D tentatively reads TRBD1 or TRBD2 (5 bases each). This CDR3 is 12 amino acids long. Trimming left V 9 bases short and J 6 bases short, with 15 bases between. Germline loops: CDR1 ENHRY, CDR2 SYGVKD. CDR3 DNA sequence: TGTGCCATAGGGACCGACGCAGGCGAGCAGTACTTC. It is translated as CAIGTDAGEQYF.

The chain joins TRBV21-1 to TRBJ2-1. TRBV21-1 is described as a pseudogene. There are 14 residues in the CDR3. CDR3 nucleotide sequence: TGTGCCAGCAGCAGCCGAGAAGGGAAAAATGAGCAGTTCTTC. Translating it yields CASSSREGKNEQFF.

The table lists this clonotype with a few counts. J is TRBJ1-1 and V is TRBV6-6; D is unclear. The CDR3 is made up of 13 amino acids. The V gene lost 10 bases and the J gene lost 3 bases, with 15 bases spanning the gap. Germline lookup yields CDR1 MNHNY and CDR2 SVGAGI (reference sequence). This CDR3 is CAIRNIEHTEAFF. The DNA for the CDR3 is TGTGCCATCCGGAATATTGAGCACACTGAAGCTTTCTTT.

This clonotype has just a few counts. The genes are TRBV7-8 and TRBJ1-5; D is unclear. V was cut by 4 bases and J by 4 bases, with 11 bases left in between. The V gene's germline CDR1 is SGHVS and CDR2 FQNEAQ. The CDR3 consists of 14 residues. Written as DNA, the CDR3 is TGTGCCAGCAGCTCGCCGGGTCCTAATCAGCCCCAGCATTTT. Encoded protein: CASSSPGPNQPQHF.

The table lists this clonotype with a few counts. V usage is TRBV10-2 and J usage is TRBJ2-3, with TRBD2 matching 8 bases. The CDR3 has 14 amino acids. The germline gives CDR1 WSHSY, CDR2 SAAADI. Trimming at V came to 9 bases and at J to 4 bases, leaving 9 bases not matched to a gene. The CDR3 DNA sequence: TGCGCCAGTAGATCGGGACTAGGGGCAGATACGCAGTATTTT. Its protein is CASRSGLGADTQYF.

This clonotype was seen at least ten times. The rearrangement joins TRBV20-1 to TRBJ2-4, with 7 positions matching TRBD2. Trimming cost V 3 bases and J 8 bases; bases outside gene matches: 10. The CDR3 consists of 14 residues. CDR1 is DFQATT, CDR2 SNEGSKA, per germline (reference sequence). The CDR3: CSASAGVGTDIQYF. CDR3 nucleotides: TGCAGTGCTAGCGCGGGGGTAGGGACGGACATTCAGTACTTC.

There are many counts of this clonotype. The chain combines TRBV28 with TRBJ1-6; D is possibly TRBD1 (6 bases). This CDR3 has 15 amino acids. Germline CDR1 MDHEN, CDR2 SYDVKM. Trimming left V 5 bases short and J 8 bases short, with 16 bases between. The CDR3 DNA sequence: TGTGCCAGCAGTCAACTTAAGGGGGATTATTCACCCCTCCACTTT. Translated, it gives CASSQLKGDYSPLHF.

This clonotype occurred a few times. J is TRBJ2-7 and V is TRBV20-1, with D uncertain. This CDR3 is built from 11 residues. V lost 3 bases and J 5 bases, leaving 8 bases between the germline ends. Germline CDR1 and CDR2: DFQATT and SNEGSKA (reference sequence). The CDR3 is CSASSTHEQYF. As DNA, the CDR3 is TGCAGTGCTAGTAGCACCCACGAGCAGTACTTC.

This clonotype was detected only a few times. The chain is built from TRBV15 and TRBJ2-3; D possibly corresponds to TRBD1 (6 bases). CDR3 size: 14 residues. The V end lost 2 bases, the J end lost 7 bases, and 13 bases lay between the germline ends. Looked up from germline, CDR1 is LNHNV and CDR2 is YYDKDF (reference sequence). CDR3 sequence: CATSRTEQGYTQYF. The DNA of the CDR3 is TGTGCCACCAGCAGAACAGAACAGGGTTATACGCAGTATTTT.

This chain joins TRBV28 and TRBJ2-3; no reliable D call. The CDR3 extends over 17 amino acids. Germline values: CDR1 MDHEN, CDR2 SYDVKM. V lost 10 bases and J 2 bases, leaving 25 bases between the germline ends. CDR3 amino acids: CATRGGEIVEPTDTQYF. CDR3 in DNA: TGTGCCACCAGAGGTGGTGAGATAGTAGAACCCACAGATACGCAGTATTTT.

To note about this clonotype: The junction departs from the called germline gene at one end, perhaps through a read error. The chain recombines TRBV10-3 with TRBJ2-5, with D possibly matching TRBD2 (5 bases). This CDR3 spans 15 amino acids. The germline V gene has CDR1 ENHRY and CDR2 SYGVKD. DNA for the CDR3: TGTGCCACCAGTGAGTCGCTAGCTGTACGGGAGACCCAGTACTTC. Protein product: CATSESLAVRETQYF.

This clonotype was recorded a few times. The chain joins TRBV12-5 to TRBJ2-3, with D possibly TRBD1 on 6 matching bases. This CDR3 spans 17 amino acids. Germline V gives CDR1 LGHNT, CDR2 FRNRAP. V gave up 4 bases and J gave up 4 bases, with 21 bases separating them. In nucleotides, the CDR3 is TGTGCTAGTGGTTCGACTGATGGGGCAGGGGTTGCAGATACGCAGTATTTT. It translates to CASGSTDGAGVADTQYF.

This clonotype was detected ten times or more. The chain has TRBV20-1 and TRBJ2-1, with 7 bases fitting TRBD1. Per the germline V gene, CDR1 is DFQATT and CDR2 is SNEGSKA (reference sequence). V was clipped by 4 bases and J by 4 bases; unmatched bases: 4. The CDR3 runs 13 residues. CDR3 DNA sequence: TGCAGTGCTATAGCAGGGGGTTACAATGAGCAGTTCTTC. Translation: CSAIAGGYNEQFF.

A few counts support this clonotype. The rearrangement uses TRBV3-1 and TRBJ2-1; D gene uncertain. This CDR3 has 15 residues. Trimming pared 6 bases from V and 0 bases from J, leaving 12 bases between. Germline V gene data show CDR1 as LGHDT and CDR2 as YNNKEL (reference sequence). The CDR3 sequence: CASRPTLSSYNEQFF. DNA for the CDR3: TGTGCCAGCAGACCTACTCTTAGCTCCTACAATGAGCAGTTCTTC.

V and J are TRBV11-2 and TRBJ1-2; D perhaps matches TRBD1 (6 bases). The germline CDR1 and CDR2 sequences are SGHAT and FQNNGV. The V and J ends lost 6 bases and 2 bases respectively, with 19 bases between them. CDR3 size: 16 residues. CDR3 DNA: TGTGCCAGCAGTCCTCAGGGGTCCGACAGCAACTATGGCTACACCTTC. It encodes CASSPQGSDSNYGYTF.

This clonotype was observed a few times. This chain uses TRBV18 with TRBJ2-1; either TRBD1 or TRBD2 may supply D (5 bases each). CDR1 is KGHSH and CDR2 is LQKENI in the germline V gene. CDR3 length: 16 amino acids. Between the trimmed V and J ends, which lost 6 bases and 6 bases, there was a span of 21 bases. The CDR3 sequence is CASSHKGQEDRNEQFF. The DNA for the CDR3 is TGTGCCAGCTCCCACAAGGGGCAGGAGGACCGCAATGAGCAGTTCTTC.

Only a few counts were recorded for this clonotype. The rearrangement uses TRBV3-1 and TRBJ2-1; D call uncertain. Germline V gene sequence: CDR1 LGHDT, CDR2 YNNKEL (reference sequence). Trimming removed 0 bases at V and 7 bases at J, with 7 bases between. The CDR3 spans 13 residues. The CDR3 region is CASSQETPNEQFF. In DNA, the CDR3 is TGTGCCAGCAGCCAAGAAACTCCAAATGAGCAGTTCTTC.

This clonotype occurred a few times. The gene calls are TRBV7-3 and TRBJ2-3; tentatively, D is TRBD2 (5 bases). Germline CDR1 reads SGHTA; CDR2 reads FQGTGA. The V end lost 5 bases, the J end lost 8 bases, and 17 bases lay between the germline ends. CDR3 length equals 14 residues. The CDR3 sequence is CASSRSVGVGTQYF. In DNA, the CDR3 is TGTGCCAGCAGCCGTTCAGTGGGAGTCGGTACGCAGTATTTT.

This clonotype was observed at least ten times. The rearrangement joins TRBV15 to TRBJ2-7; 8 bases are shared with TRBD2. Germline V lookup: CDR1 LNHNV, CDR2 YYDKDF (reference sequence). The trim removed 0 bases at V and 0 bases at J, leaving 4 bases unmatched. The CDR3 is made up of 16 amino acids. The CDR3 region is CATSRDRGGFSYEQYF. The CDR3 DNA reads TGTGCCACCAGCAGAGACCGGGGGGGTTTCTCCTACGAGCAGTACTTC. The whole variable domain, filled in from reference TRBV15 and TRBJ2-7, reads DAMVIQNPRYQVTQFGKPVTLSCSQTLNHNVMYWYQQKSSQAPKLLFHYYDKDFNNEADTPDNFQSRRPNTSFCFLDIRSPGLGDTAMYLCATSRDRGGFSYEQYFGPGTRLTVT.

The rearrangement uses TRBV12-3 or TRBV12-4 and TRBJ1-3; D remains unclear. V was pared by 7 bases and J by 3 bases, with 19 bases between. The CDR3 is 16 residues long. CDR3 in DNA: TGTGCCAGCACCCTTACCCGGGTAGGCGGTGGAAACACCATATATTTT. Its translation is CASTLTRVGGGNTIYF.

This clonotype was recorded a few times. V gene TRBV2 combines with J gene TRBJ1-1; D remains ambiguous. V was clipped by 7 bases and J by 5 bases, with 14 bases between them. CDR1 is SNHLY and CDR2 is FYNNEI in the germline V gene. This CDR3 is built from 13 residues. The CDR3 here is CASTQQEGTEAFF. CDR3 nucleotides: TGTGCCAGCACGCAGCAGGAGGGAACTGAAGCTTTCTTT. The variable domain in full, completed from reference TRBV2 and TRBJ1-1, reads EPEVTQTPSHQVTQMGQEVILRCVPISNHLYFYWYRQILGQKVEFLVSFYNNEISEKSEIFDDQFSVERPDGSNFTLKIRSTKLEDSAMYFCASTQQEGTEAFFGQGTRLTVV.

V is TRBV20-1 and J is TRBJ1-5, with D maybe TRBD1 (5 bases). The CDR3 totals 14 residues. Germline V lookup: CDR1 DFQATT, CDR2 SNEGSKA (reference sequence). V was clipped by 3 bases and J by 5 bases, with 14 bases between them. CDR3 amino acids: CSASVSGQYQPQHF. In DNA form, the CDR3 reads TGCAGTGCTAGTGTTTCAGGGCAATATCAGCCCCAGCATTTT.

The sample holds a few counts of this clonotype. DNA for the CDR3: TGTGCCAGCAGCCAAGCCCGGGGACCTCACGAGCAGTACTTC. The encoded protein is CASSQARGPHEQYF. The V call is TRBV14, the J call TRBJ2-7; D is tentatively TRBD1 or TRBD2 (5 bases each). V dropped 1 base and J dropped 5 bases, with 12 bases sitting between them. The CDR3 sequence is 14 residues long. Germline V gene data show CDR1 as SGHDN and CDR2 as FVKESK.

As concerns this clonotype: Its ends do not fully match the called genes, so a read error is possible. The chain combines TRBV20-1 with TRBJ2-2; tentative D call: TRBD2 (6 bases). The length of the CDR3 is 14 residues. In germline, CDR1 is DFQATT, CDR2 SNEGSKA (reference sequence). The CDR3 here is CSASGGRNTEELFF. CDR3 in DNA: TGCAGTGCTAGCGGGGGAAGAAACACCGAGGAGCTGTTTTTT.